This T cell receptor (beta chain) was recovered during a study of blood T cell repertoires in COVID-19. Study information: From the United States, Italy and Spain came samples of acute and convalescent COVID-19. From T cells, B-cell-depleted T cells, or PBMCs came the material, which was cDNA or gDNA.

Only in-frame clones appear in the TCRdb table, and some are missing; sequencing was by immunoSEQ multiplex PCR. This sample carries about 310,000 clones, roughly 90% of them seen once, and the ten largest clones take roughly 10%. This clone was counted only a few times. Participant reports of clinical history set cohort assignment. Germline CDR1 is SNHLY and CDR2 is FYNNEI. With 6 bases clipped from V and 2 bases from J, the junction kept 2 bases outside the gene matches. The CDR3 contains 13 residues. This chain links TRBV2 with TRBJ2-3; 7 positions match TRBD2. The sequencing input was PBMCs or T cells enriched from blood (not recorded which). The TCR sequence derives from a woman under 40 who had recovered from COVID-19. CDR3 sequence: CASRREHTDTQYF. The CDR3 DNA is TGTGCCAGCAGGCGGGAGCACACAGATACGCAGTATTTT.